What follows is one T cell receptor beta chain and its context. The antigen remains unidentified. The record originates from a study of CD8 T cells in Susac syndrome. Points from the study as a whole: TCR sequencing and HLA analysis covered a relatively small number of individuals.

The CDR3 loop spans 14 amino acids. Deletions cut 6 bases from V and 5 bases from J, with 13 bases between. After extraction with the RNeasy kit, about 0.45 to 1 ug of the RNA was reverse transcribed using random hexamers. Amplification of TCR beta CDR3 used immunoSEQ multiplex PCR across 54 Vbeta and 13 Jbeta. TCRdb used MiXCR to reprocess the immunoSEQ multiplex PCR reads, holding one entry per CDR3 protein. The table records about 280,000 distinct CDR3 sequences, roughly 84% of them present only once. Relapsing-remitting disease, either stable or active, was present in the multiple sclerosis controls, who were treatment-naive patients. TEMRA cells underwent FACS enrichment and CD8+ and CD4+ T cells underwent negative isolation.

The sequence derives from a human donor with multiple sclerosis. V gene TRBV12-3 or TRBV12-4 combines with J gene TRBJ1-4; D ambiguous. The sequenced sample consisted of CD8+ T cells from PBMCs. The CDR3: CASSRDTVNEKLFF. DNA of the CDR3: TGTGCCAGCAGCCGAGACACGGTGAATGAAAAACTGTTTTTT.